One sample yielded the 24 T cell receptor beta chains listed below, sequenced in a study of radiotherapy plus CTLA-4 blockade in lung cancer. Repertoires were generated with immunoSEQ multiplex PCR, while TCRdb's copy carries only in-frame clones and drops some. The table has roughly 66,000 clones, around 86% seen once. The sample here was peripheral blood, taken from a patient treated with radiotherapy plus ipilimumab. Receptors were obtained from a human donor with non-small cell lung cancer who had a partial response to radiotherapy plus ipilimumab.

The V gene is TRBV10-3, the J gene TRBJ1-2; D not certain. V was shortened by 5 bases and J by 5 bases, with 15 bases between the two germline ends. CDR1 and CDR2 (germline): ENHRY, SYGVKD. CDR3 length: 14 amino acids. CDR3 residues: CAISPTGIEYGYTF. The CDR3 DNA follows: TGTGCCATCAGTCCAACGGGTATTGAATATGGCTACACCTTC.

This rearrangement joins TRBV7-9 to TRBJ2-2; tentative D call: TRBD2 (6 bases). V shed 3 bases and J shed 5 bases, with 7 bases lying between them. Germline V gene lookup returns CDR1 SEHNR and CDR2 FQNEAQ (reference sequence). This CDR3 contains 13 residues. In DNA, the CDR3 is TGTGCCAGCAGCTTCGGGGGAACCGGGGAGCTGTTTTTT. Translated, it gives CASSFGGTGELFF.

The chain couples TRBV27 to TRBJ1-1; 7 positions match TRBD1. Germline V gene lookup returns CDR1 MNHEY and CDR2 SMNVEV (reference sequence). Trimming took 6 bases from V and 3 from J; bases not matched to a gene: 4. This CDR3 contains 13 residues. CDR3 nucleotide sequence: TGTGCCAGCAGAAAGACAGGGCACACTGAAGCTTTCTTT. Translation: CASRKTGHTEAFF.

The rearrangement uses TRBV5-1 and TRBJ1-4; TRBD1 matches at 8 bases. Germline-derived CDR1 and CDR2 are SGHRS and YFSETQ. This CDR3 contains 14 residues. With 4 bases clipped from V and 7 bases from J, the junction kept 6 bases outside the gene matches. The CDR3 region is CASSEGTGREKLFF. Here the CDR3 DNA reads TGCGCCAGCAGCGAGGGGACAGGTCGTGAAAAACTGTTTTTT.

The CDR3 DNA sequence: TGTGCCAGCAGCGTCCGGGACAAAAATTCACCCCTCCACTTT. It specifies CASSVRDKNSPLHF. V gene TRBV9 combines with J gene TRBJ1-6; possibly TRBD1 for D (6 bases). In germline, CDR1 is SGDLS, CDR2 YYNGEE. The CDR3 sequence is 14 residues long. V dropped 2 bases and J dropped 7 bases, with 10 bases sitting between them.

The rearrangement links TRBV7-7 to TRBJ2-5; 7 bases line up with TRBD2. The ends lost 10 bases at V and 7 bases at J; junction bases unmatched: 12. CDR1 is SSHAT, CDR2 FNYEAQ, per germline (reference sequence). The CDR3 contains 13 residues. The chain's CDR3 is CAILGGVWGTQYF. In DNA, the CDR3 is TGTGCCATCCTGGGGGGGGTGTGGGGGACCCAGTACTTC.

This clone rates as medium-sized. The chain couples TRBV30 to TRBJ1-1, with 7 positions matching TRBD1. With 0 bases clipped from V and 7 bases from J, the junction kept 5 bases outside the gene matches. Germline V gene lookup returns CDR1 GTSNPN and CDR2 SVGIG (reference sequence). The length of the CDR3 is 13 residues. The CDR3 loop reads CAWSVQGVGEAFF. CDR3 sequence (DNA): TGTGCCTGGAGTGTTCAGGGGGTGGGTGAAGCTTTCTTT. Drawing the rest from reference TRBV30 and TRBJ1-1, the complete variable domain is SQTIHQWPATLVQPVGSPLSLECTVEGTSNPNLYWYRQAAGRGLQLLFYSVGIGQISSEVPQNLSASRPQDRQFILSSKKLLLSDSGFYLCAWSVQGVGEAFFGQGTRLTVV.

The count of this clone is one. The CDR3 DNA reads TGTGCCAGCAGCCTTAGCGGGAGCGCAGATACGCAGTATTTT. Its protein is CASSLSGSADTQYF. This chain joins TRBV7-9 and TRBJ2-3; 9 nucleotides line up with TRBD2. CDR1 and CDR2 (germline): SEHNR, FQNEAQ (reference sequence). This CDR3 has 14 amino acids. Trimming cost V 5 bases and J 4 bases; bases outside gene matches: 4.

The V and J genes are TRBV4-1 and TRBJ2-7, with TRBD2 matching 12 bases. Per germline, CDR1 MGHRA and CDR2 YSYEKL. V shed 8 bases, J shed 5 bases, and the junction held 13 bases outside the gene matches. CDR3 length: 16 amino acids. For the CDR3, the DNA is TGCGCCAGCCAGCCACTAGCGGGAGGCCTTGTGGACGAGCAGTACTTC. Translated, it gives CASQPLAGGLVDEQYF.

V is TRBV18 and J is TRBJ2-1; 7 bases agree with TRBD2. CDR3 length: 16 amino acids. Unmatched junction bases numbered 5, after V lost 2 bases and J lost 1 base. CDR1 and CDR2 from the germline V gene are KGHSH and LQKENI. CDR3 DNA: TGTGCCAGCTCACCAAACGGGAGGAATTCCTACAATGAGCAGTTCTTC. It codes for CASSPNGRNSYNEQFF.

V and J are TRBV5-1 and TRBJ1-1; 7 bases line up with TRBD1. In germline, CDR1 is SGHRS, CDR2 YFSETQ. The V segment lost 4 bases and the J segment 1 base; nucleotides outside the gene matches: 10. This CDR3 comprises 16 residues. CDR3 protein: CASSLLGQASNTEAFF. The CDR3 DNA sequence: TGCGCCAGCAGCCTCCTAGGACAGGCCTCGAACACTGAAGCTTTCTTT.

V usage is TRBV28 and J usage is TRBJ1-1; unclear D gene. Germline loops: CDR1 MDHEN, CDR2 SYDVKM. V lost 11 bases to trimming and J lost 1 base, with 23 bases between them. There are 16 residues in the CDR3. The CDR3 protein is CALLGVRPGRNTEAFF. CDR3 sequence (DNA): TGTGCCCTTTTAGGCGTCAGGCCGGGAAGGAACACTGAAGCTTTCTTT.

This rearrangement joins TRBV28 to TRBJ1-5; a weak D match, TRBD1 (6 bases). V was pared by 8 bases and J by 9 bases, with 29 bases between. CDR1 is MDHEN, CDR2 SYDVKM, per germline. This CDR3 has 17 residues. The CDR3 DNA follows: TGTGCCAGCGGAACTACCTCGCTGGAGACAGGCTGGGGGCCCCAGCATTTT. It encodes CASGTTSLETGWGPQHF.

The chain employs TRBV5-1 and TRBJ2-1, with 8 bases lining up with TRBD2. The CDR3 is 12 residues long. Unmatched junction bases numbered 4, after V lost 4 bases and J lost 10 bases. The germline V gene has CDR1 SGHRS and CDR2 YFSETQ. CDR3 region: CASSRGGDEQFF. CDR3 in DNA: TGCGCCAGCAGCCGGGGGGGTGACGAGCAGTTCTTC.

This clone was observed once. The chain links TRBV29-1 to TRBJ2-3, with no clear D. The germline V gene has CDR1 SQVTM and CDR2 ANQGSEA. The CDR3 length is 11 residues. The CDR3 here is CSYQAPDTQYF. The CDR3 bases are TGCAGTTACCAAGCGCCAGATACGCAGTATTTT.

This chain joins TRBV10-2 and TRBJ2-7, with TRBD1 matching over 8 bases. CDR1 is WSHSY, CDR2 SAAADI, per germline. CDR3 size: 14 residues. V lost 6 bases and J lost 3; bases outside the gene matches: 7. CDR3 in amino acids: CASRPTGTGYEQYF. In DNA, the CDR3 is TGCGCCAGCAGGCCGACCGGGACAGGCTACGAGCAGTACTTC.

This clone has just a few counts. The V and J genes are TRBV27 and TRBJ2-7, with 8 bases identical to TRBD2. V was clipped by 8 bases and J by 3 bases; unmatched bases: 6. This CDR3 is built from 13 residues. Germline-derived CDR1 and CDR2 are MNHEY and SMNVEV (reference sequence). The CDR3 bases are TGTGCCAGCGGGCGGCTAGCGGGCTACGAGCAGTACTTC. Its protein product is CASGRLAGYEQYF.

The rearrangement uses TRBV18 and TRBJ2-1, with D possibly TRBD1 on 5 matching bases. The length of the CDR3 is 15 residues. Trimming pared 1 base from V and 5 bases from J, leaving 12 bases between. Per germline, CDR1 KGHSH and CDR2 LQKENI. The CDR3 DNA reads TGTGCCAGCTCACCACGCGCGACAGCTGACAATGAGCAGTTCTTC. Protein sequence: CASSPRATADNEQFF.

The gene calls are TRBV5-1 and TRBJ1-1, with 8 bases identical to TRBD1. V was pared by 6 bases and J by 0 bases, with 7 bases of the junction left unmatched. The CDR3 totals 15 residues. Germline CDR1 and CDR2: SGHRS and YFSETQ. This CDR3 is CASTSQGALNTEAFF. As DNA, the CDR3 is TGCGCCAGCACTTCTCAGGGGGCGTTGAACACTGAAGCTTTCTTT.

The chain combines TRBV2 with TRBJ1-1; the match to TRBD1 covers 8 bases. This CDR3 has 15 amino acids. The V segment lost 7 bases and the J segment 0 bases; nucleotides outside the gene matches: 7. Germline CDR1 SNHLY, CDR2 FYNNEI. The CDR3 spells CASKTGAFMNTEAFF. In DNA form, the CDR3 reads TGTGCCAGCAAGACAGGGGCCTTCATGAACACTGAAGCTTTCTTT.

This chain connects TRBV13 to TRBJ2-7, with a possible D match to TRBD1 (5 bases). This CDR3 spans 14 amino acids. Trimming shortened V by 1 base and J by 5 bases, and 12 bases separated the two germline ends. Germline CDR1 PRHDT, CDR2 FYEKMQ (reference sequence). As DNA, the CDR3 is TGTGCCAGCAGCTTAGAGCCCAGGGCAGACGAGCAGTACTTC. Translation: CASSLEPRADEQYF.

The gene calls are TRBV18 and TRBJ1-5; 9 bases map to TRBD1. This CDR3 spans 14 amino acids. Per germline, CDR1 KGHSH and CDR2 LQKENI. V was clipped by 2 bases and J by 5 bases; unmatched bases: 1. CDR3 in amino acids: CASSPDRGYQPQHF. CDR3 nucleotide sequence: TGTGCCAGCTCACCAGACAGGGGGTATCAGCCCCAGCATTTT.

The chain joins TRBV14 to TRBJ2-1; 13 bases match TRBD2. Germline lookup yields CDR1 SGHDN and CDR2 FVKESK. V lost 0 bases, J lost 16 bases, and 12 bases stayed unmatched. There are 16 residues in the CDR3. The chain's CDR3 is CASSQDRRTSGRMGFF. The CDR3, as DNA: TGTGCCAGCAGCCAAGATCGAAGGACTAGCGGGAGAATGGGTTTCTTC.

The gene calls are TRBV2 and TRBJ2-1, with 10 bases that match TRBD1. The CDR3 covers 15 residues. Trimming cost V 4 bases and J 4 bases; bases outside gene matches: 4. Germline V gene lookup returns CDR1 SNHLY and CDR2 FYNNEI. CDR3 in DNA: TGTGCCAGCAGTGCGACAGGGGGCGTATACAATGAGCAGTTCTTC. Amino acids: CASSATGGVYNEQFF.